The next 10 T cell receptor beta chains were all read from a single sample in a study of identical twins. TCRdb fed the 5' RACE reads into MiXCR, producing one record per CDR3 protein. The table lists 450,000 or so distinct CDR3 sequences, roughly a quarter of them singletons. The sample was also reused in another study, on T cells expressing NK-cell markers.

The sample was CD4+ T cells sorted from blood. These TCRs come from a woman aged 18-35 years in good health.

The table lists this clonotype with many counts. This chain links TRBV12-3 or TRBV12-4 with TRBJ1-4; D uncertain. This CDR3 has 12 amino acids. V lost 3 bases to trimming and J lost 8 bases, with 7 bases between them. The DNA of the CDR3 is TGTGCCAGCAGTTTCTGGGGAGAAAAACTGTTTTTT. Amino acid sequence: CASSFWGEKLFF.

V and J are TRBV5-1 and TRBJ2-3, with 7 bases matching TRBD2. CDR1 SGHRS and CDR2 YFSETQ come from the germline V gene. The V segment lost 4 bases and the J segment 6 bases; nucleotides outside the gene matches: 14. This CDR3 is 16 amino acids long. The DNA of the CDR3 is TGCGCCAGCAGCGGTACACTAGCGCCCCCGGTGGATACGCAGTATTTT. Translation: CASSGTLAPPVDTQYF.

CDR3 in amino acids: CASSQEPPDSGNTIYF. The CDR3 DNA reads as TGCGCCAGCAGCCAAGAACCCCCCGATTCTGGAAACACCATATATTTT. The V gene is TRBV4-3, the J gene TRBJ1-3, with unresolved D. The CDR3 runs to 16 residues. In germline, CDR1 is LGHNA, CDR2 YSLEER. Trimming stripped 0 bases from V and 1 base from J, with 10 bases between.

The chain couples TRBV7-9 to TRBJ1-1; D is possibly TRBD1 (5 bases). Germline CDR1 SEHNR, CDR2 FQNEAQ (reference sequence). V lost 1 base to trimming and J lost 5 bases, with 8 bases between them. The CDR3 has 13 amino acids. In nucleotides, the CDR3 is TGTGCCAGCAGCTTAGTATGGGGGACTGAAGCTTTCTTT. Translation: CASSLVWGTEAFF. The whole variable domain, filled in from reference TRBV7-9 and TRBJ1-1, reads DTGVSQNPRHKITKRGQNVTFRCDPISEHNRLYWYRQTLGQGPEFLTYFQNEAQLEKSRLLSDRFSAERPKGSFSTLEIQRTEQGDSAMYLCASSLVWGTEAFFGQGTRLTVV.

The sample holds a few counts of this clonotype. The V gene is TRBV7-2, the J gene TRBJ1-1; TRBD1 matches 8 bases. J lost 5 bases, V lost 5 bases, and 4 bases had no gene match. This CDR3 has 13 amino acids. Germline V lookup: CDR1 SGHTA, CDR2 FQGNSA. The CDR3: CASSDRGRTEAFF. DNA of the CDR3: TGTGCCAGCAGCGACAGGGGAAGGACTGAAGCTTTCTTT.

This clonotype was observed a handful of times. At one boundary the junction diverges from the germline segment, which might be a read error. CDR3 in amino acids: CASSIAGGKNTDTQYF. The CDR3 nucleotides are TGTGCCAGCAGCATAGCGGGCGGGAAAAACACAGATACGCAGTATTTT. This chain joins TRBV7-2 and TRBJ2-3; 7 bases align to TRBD2. There are 16 residues in the CDR3. CDR1 and CDR2 from the germline V gene are SGHTA and FQGNSA.

The CDR3 DNA is TGTGCCAGCAGCTTAGCGATGGCCAGGGGTCGAAATGAGCAGTTCTTC. The encoded protein is CASSLAMARGRNEQFF. The genes are TRBV11-1 and TRBJ2-1; tentative D call: TRBD1 (6 bases). The germline V gene encodes CDR1 SGHAT and CDR2 FQDESV (reference sequence). Trimming removed 0 bases at V and 7 bases at J, with 16 bases between. This CDR3 comprises 16 residues.

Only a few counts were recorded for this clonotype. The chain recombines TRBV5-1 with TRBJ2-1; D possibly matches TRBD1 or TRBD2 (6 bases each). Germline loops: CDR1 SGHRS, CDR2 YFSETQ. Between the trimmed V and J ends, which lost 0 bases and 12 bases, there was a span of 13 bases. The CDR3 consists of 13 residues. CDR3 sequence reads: CASSLAGGYGQFF. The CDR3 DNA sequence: TGCGCCAGCAGCTTGGCCGGGGGCTATGGGCAGTTCTTC.

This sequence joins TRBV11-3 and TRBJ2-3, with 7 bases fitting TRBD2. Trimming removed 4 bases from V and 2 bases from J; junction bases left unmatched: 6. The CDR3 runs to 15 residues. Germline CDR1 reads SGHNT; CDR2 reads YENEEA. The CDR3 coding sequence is TGTGCCAGCAGCTCCCCGGGACTAACCACAGATACGCAGTATTTT. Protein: CASSSPGLTTDTQYF.

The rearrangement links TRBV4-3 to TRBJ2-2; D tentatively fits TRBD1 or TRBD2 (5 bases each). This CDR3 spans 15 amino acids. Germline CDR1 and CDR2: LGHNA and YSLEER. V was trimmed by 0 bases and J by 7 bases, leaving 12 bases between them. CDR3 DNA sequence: TGCGCCAGCAGCCAAGAGTCGGGGCACGGCGGGGAGCTGTTTTTT. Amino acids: CASSQESGHGGELFF.